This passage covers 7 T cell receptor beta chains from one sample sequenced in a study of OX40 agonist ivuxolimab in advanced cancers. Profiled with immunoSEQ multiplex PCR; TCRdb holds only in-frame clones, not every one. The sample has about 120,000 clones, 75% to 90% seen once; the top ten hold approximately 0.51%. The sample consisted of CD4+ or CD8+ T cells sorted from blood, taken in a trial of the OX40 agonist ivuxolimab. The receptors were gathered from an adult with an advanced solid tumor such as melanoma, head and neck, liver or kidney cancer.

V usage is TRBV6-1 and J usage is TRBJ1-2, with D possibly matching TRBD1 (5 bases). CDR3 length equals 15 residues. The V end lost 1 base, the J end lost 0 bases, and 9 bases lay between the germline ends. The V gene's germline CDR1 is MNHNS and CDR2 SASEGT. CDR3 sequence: CASSEVGVANYGYTF. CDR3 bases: TGTGCCAGCAGTGAAGTGGGGGTAGCTAACTATGGCTACACCTTC.

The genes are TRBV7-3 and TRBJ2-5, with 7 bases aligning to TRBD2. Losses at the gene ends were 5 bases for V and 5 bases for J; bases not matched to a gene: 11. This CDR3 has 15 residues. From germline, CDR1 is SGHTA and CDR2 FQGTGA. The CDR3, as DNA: TGTGCCAGCAGCCGAAGGGAGGGGCTACGGGAGACCCAGTACTTC. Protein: CASSRREGLRETQYF.

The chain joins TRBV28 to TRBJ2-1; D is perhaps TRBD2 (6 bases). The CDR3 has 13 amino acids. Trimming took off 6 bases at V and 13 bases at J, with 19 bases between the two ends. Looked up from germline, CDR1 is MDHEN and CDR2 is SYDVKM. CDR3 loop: CASRGSGTSRQFF. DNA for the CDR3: TGTGCCAGCAGGGGGTCCGGGACTTCCAGACAGTTCTTC.

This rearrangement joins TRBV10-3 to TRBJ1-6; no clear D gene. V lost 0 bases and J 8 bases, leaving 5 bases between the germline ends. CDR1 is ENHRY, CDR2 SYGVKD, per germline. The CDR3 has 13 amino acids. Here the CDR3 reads CAISESNYSPLHF. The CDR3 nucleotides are TGTGCCATCAGTGAGTCGAACTATTCACCCCTCCACTTT.

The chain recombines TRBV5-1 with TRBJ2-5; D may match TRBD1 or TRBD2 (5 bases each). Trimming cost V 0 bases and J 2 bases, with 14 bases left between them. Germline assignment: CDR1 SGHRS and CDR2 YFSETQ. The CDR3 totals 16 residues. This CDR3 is CASSLEGTRSQETQYF. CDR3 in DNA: TGCGCCAGCAGCTTGGAGGGGACGAGGTCACAAGAGACCCAGTACTTC.

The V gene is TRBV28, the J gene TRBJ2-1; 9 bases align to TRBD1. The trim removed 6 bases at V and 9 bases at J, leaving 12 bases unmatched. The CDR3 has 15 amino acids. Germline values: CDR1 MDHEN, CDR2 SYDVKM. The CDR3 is CASSSSGTGLIEQFF. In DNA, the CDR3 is TGTGCCAGCAGCTCTTCCGGGACAGGGCTTATTGAGCAGTTCTTC.

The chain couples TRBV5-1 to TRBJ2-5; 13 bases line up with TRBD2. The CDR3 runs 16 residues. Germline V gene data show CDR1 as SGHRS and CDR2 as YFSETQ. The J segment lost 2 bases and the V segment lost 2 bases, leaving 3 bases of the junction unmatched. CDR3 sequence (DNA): TGCGCCAGCAGCTTACTGGGACTAGCGGGGCAAGAGACCCAGTACTTC. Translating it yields CASSLLGLAGQETQYF.